This T cell receptor beta chain is from a study of blood T cell repertoires in COVID-19. Overall study context: The United States, Italy and Spain provided the acute and convalescent COVID-19 samples. PBMCs, B-cell-depleted T cells, or T cells provided the cDNA or gDNA that made up the material.

As handled by the study authors: Counts of nucleated cells, estimated from reference gene primer amplification, were obtained. Measured with immunoSEQ multiplex PCR; TCRdb has only the in-frame clones, and not every one. For V, J and clone size, that table is used; D and trimming come from the DNA. The sample yields 130,000 or so clones, 88% seen once. CDR1 MDHEN and CDR2 SYDVKM come from the germline V gene. The CDR3 covers 17 residues. Trimming shortened V by 3 bases and J by 0 bases, and 15 bases separated the two germline ends. The chain has TRBV28 and TRBJ1-5, with D hard to call. This TCR was sampled from a woman aged 55-69 years with acute or convalescent COVID-19. Sequencing used peripheral blood. This CDR3 reads CASSFTRDYYSNQPQHF. As DNA, the CDR3 is TGTGCCAGCAGTTTCACGCGGGATTATTATAGCAATCAGCCCCAGCATTTT. Filled out from reference TRBV28 and TRBJ1-5, the complete variable domain reads DVKVTQSSRYLVKRTGEKVFLECVQDMDHENMFWYRQDPGLGLRLIYFSYDVKMKEKGDIPEGYSVSREKKERFSLILESASTNQTSMYLCASSFTRDYYSNQPQHFGDGTRLSIL.